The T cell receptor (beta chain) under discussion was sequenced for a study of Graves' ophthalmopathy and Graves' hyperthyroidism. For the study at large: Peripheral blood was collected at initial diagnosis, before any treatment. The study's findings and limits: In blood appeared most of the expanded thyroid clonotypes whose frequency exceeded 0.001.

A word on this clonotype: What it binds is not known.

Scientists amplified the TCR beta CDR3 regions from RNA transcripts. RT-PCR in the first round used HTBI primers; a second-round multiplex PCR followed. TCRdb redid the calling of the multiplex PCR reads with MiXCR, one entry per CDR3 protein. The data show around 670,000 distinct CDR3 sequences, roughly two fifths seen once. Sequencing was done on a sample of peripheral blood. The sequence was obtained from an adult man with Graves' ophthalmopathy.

CDR3 loop: CASSLGGDPRGKLFF. CDR3 coding DNA: TGTGCCAGCAGCTTGGGAGGGGACCCGAGAGGAAAACTGTTTTTT. The V call is TRBV7-2, the J call TRBJ1-4; possible D gene TRBD1, 5 bases. This CDR3 comprises 15 residues. V was clipped by 3 bases and J by 10 bases, with 18 bases between them. Per the germline V gene, CDR1 is SGHTA and CDR2 is FQGNSA.